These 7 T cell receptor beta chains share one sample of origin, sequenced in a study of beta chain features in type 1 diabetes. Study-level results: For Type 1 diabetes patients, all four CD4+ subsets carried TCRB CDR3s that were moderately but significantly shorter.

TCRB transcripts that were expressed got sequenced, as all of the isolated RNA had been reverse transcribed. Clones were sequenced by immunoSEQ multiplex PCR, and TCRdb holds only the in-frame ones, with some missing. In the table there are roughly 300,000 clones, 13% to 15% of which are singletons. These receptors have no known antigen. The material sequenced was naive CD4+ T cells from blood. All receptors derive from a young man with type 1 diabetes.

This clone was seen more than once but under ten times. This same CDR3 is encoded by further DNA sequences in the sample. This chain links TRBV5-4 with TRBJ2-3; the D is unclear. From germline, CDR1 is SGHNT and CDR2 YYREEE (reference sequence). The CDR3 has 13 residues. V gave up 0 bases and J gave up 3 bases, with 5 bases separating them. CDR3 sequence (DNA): TGTGCCAGCAGCTTGGACTCGACAGATACGCAGTATTTT. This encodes CASSLDSTDTQYF.

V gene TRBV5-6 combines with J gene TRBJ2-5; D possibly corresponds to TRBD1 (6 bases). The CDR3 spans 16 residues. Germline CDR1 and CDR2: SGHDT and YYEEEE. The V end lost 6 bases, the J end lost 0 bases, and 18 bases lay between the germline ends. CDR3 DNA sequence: TGTGCCAGCATCCCTCGACAGGATTCGTACCAAGAGACCCAGTACTTC. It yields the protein CASIPRQDSYQETQYF.

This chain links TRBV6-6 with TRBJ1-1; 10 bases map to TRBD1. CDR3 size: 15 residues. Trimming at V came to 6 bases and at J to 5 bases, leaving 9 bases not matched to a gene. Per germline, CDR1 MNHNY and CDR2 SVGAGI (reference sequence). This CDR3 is CASREDRGSRTEAFF. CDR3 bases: TGTGCCAGCAGGGAGGACAGGGGGAGTAGGACTGAAGCTTTCTTT.

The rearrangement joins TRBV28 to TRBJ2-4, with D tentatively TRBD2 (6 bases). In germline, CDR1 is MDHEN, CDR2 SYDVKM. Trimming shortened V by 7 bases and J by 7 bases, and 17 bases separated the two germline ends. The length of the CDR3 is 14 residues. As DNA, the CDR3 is TGTGCCAGCACCCGCCCGGGAGAGGGGAACATTCAGTACTTC. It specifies CASTRPGEGNIQYF. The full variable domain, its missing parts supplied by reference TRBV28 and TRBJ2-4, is DVKVTQSSRYLVKRTGEKVFLECVQDMDHENMFWYRQDPGLGLRLIYFSYDVKMKEKGDIPEGYSVSREKKERFSLILESASTNQTSMYLCASTRPGEGNIQYFGAGTRLSVL.

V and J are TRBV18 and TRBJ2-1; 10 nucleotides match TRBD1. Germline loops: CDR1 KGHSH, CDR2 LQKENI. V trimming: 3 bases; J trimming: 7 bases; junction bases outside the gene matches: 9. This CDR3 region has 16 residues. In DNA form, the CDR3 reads TGTGCCAGCTCACCTCTGACAGGGGGCCAGGGGAATGAGCAGTTCTTC. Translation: CASSPLTGGQGNEQFF. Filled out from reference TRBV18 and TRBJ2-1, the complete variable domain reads NAGVMQNPRHLVRRRGQEARLRCSPMKGHSHVYWYRQLPEEGLKFMVYLQKENIIDESGMPKERFSAEFPKEGPSILRIQQVVRGDSAAYFCASSPLTGGQGNEQFFGPGTRLTVL.

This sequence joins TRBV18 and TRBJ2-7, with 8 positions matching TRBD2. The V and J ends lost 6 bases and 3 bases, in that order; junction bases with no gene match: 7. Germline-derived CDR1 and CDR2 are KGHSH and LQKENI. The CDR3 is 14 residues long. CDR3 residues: CASSPGTRVYEQYF. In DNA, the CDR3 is TGTGCCAGCTCTCCCGGGACTAGAGTCTACGAGCAGTACTTC. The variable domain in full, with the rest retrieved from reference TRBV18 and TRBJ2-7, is NAGVMQNPRHLVRRRGQEARLRCSPMKGHSHVYWYRQLPEEGLKFMVYLQKENIIDESGMPKERFSAEFPKEGPSILRIQQVVRGDSAAYFCASSPGTRVYEQYFGPGTRLTVT.

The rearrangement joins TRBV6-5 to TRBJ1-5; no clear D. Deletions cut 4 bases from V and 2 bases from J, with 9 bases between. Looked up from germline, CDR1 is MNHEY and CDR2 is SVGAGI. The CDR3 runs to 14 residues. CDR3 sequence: CASSFRVGNQPQHF. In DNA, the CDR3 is TGTGCCAGCAGTTTTCGGGTAGGCAATCAGCCCCAGCATTTT.